This T cell receptor beta chain originates from a study of shared T cell receptors in the human thymus. CDR1 and CDR2 from the germline V gene are SGHRS and YFSETQ. Deletions cut 6 bases from V and 5 bases from J, with 17 bases between. This CDR3 contains 14 residues. The assay was immunoSEQ multiplex PCR, and TCRdb's table has in-frame clones only and misses some. In the table there are 700,000 or so clones, roughly 88% of which are singletons. These data are also associated with another study on human thymus T cells. From that report: Donation came from healthy Finnish infants having corrective surgery for congenital heart defects. Surgeons resected thymus tissue during corrective heart surgery. V and J genes seemed to be used with bias in thymic and blood repertoires. Thymic repertoires overlap heavily among unrelated individuals, related research has reported.

This clonotype was sampled from a girl under three years old with a congenital heart defect. This chain uses TRBV5-1 with TRBJ1-1, with D perhaps matching TRBD1 (6 bases). The sequenced sample was thymocytes. DNA for the CDR3: TGCGCCAGCATGGGGGGCCTGGGGGGGACTGAAGCTTTCTTT. This codes for CASMGGLGGTEAFF.